These T cell receptor beta chains were read from a single sample in a study of blood T cell repertoires in COVID-19. Sequencing was performed with immunoSEQ multiplex PCR; in TCRdb, only in-frame clones are kept and a portion is missing. The sample contains approximately 180,000 clones, 85% of which appear only once. The specimen sequenced was peripheral blood. The origin of the receptors is a person aged 70 to 85 with COVID-19, enrolled during active disease. The CDR3 runs from the conserved cysteine through the conserved F or W. D genes are given only for firm matches. Clone size appears in some rows only: once, few, many, or a class for an expanded clone.

>TRBJ1-5|.|TRBV6-2/TRBV6-3|TRBD1
TGTGCCAGCAGCCCTACGGAGACAGGGTCGGATCAGCCCCAGCATTTT
CASSPTETGSDQPQHF
>TRBJ1-1|.|TRBV28|TRBD1
TGTGCCAGCAGACGCGACAGGGGGTTATTTGAAGCTTTCTTT
CASRRDRGLFEAFF
>TRBJ1-6|.|TRBV5-8|.
TGTGCCAGCAGCTTGGCCTGGGGAGGGAGCTCCTATAATTCACCCCTCCACTTT
CASSLAWGGSSYNSPLHF
>TRBJ2-7|.|TRBV27|TRBD1
TGTGCCAGCACTACCGGGTTTGAGACAGGGATTAGCGAGCAGTACTTC
CASTTGFETGISEQYF
>TRBJ1-5|.|TRBV3-1/TRBV3-2|TRBD1
TGTGCCAGCAGCCGCGGACAGGGTAGCAATCAGCCCCAGCATTTT
CASSRGQGSNQPQHF
>TRBJ2-4|few|TRBV28|.
TGTGCCAGCAATGAGGCCAAAAACATTCAGTACTTC
CASNEAKNIQYF
>TRBJ2-5|.|TRBV11-2|TRBD2
TGTGCCAGCAGGCCACCCTTAACTAGCGGGGACGCAGAGACCCAGTACTTC
CASRPPLTSGDAETQYF
>TRBJ2-1|few|TRBV27|TRBD2
TGTGCCAGCAGTCTCGGACTAGCGGGGGGACGACCGGGTGAGCAGTTCTTC
CASSLGLAGGRPGEQFF
>TRBJ2-1|.|TRBV28|TRBD1
TGTGCCAGCAGTACACCGGGACAGTACAATGAGCAGTTCTTC
CASSTPGQYNEQFF
>TRBJ2-2|.|TRBV5-1|TRBD2
TGCGCCAGCAGCTTAAGGACTAGCATTCCCGGGGAGCTGTTTTTT
CASSLRTSIPGELFF
>TRBJ1-2|.|TRBV12-3/TRBV12-4|.
TGTGCCAGCAGTTTAGCGCTCGGAGATGGCTACACCTTC
CASSLALGDGYTF
>TRBJ2-7|.|TRBV7-2|TRBD2
TGTGCCAGCAGCTTAATGAGGCTAGCGGATACCTACGAGCAGTACTTC
CASSLMRLADTYEQYF
>TRBJ1-4|.|TRBV7-2|TRBD1
TGTGCCAGCAGCTTTTTTCTCACCGGGACAGCACCTAAACTGTTTTTT
CASSFFLTGTAPKLFF
>TRBJ1-6|.|TRBV15|.
TGTGCCACCAGCAGAGATCAAACCAGCTCCTATAATTCACCCCTCCACTTT
CATSRDQTSSYNSPLHF
>TRBJ1-2|few|TRBV5-1|TRBD1
TGCGCCAGCAGCCCGCGGGACAGGGTTTCCCATGGCTACACCTTC
CASSPRDRVSHGYTF
>TRBJ1-4|.|TRBV9|.
TGTGCCAGCAGCGTAGGGGCTTCGGGGGGAAACAATGAAAAACTGTTTTTT
CASSVGASGGNNEKLFF
>TRBJ1-1|.|TRBV5-4|.
TGTGCCAGCAGTTTGGGCCTCGGTGAAGCTTTCTTT
CASSLGLGEAFF
>TRBJ2-1|few|TRBV27|.
TGTGCCAGCAGCCTGATCCGGGGGGCTGGGGGAGAGCAGTTCTTC
CASSLIRGAGGEQFF
>TRBJ2-2|.|TRBV2|TRBD2
TGTGCCAGCAGCCCTCCGGGGGGCACCGGGGAGCTGTTTTTT
CASSPPGGTGELFF
>TRBJ1-4|few|TRBV11-2|TRBD1
TGTGCCAGCAGCTGGACAGGGGCCGAAAAACTGTTTTTT
CASSWTGAEKLFF
>TRBJ2-3|.|TRBV7-8|TRBD2
TGTGCCAGCAGCCCGCGAGGGACTAGCGGCACAGATACGCAGTATTTT
CASSPRGTSGTDTQYF
>TRBJ2-7|.|TRBV5-1|TRBD1
TGCGCCAGCAGCGCCCGACAGGGGGGCTACGAGCAGTACTTC
CASSARQGGYEQYF
>TRBJ2-7|.|TRBV9|TRBD1
TGTGCCAGCACAAAGGGGGCTGGAAGCTTGGAGCAGTACTTC
CASTKGAGSLEQYF
>TRBJ2-3|.|TRBV28|TRBD1
TGTGCCAGCAACGAACAGGGGATAGCAGATACGCAGTATTTT
CASNEQGIADTQYF
>TRBJ1-5|.|TRBV19|.
TGTGCCAGTGGGCACTCTGATCAGCCCCAGCATTTT
CASGHSDQPQHF
>TRBJ1-5|.|TRBV18|.
TGTGCCAGCTCACAAGGTCTGGCGGAGCCCCAGCATTTT
CASSQGLAEPQHF
>TRBJ1-1|once|TRBV20-1|.
TGCAGTGCTAGTAACAAACGGAGGAACACTGAAGCTTTCTTT
CSASNKRRNTEAFF
>TRBJ1-2|.|TRBV6-2/TRBV6-3|.
TGTGCCAGCAGTAAACAGACTAACTATGGCTACACCTTC
CASSKQTNYGYTF
>TRBJ2-1|.|TRBV7-9|.
TGTGCCAGCAGCTTAGACACGGGGTCTGAGAATGAGCAGTTCTTC
CASSLDTGSENEQFF
>TRBJ1-3|.|TRBV28|.
TGTGCCAGCAGCCAAGTTCTCAGAGGAAACACCATATATTTT
CASSQVLRGNTIYF
>TRBJ2-2|.|TRBV28|.
TGTGCCAGCAGTTTTTCCGGCAGGGTTGCCACCGGGGAGCTGTTTTTT
CASSFSGRVATGELFF
>TRBJ2-7|.|TRBV28|TRBD2
TGTGCCAGCAGAGCGGGGGGCGCGCTCGGAGAGCAGTACTTC
CASRAGGALGEQYF
>TRBJ1-2|.|TRBV4-1|.
TGCGCCAGCAGCCAAGGTGAAGGGGAGGGCTATGGCTACACCTTC
CASSQGEGEGYGYTF
>TRBJ1-4|.|TRBV5-1|.
TGCGCCAGCAGCTTGGACGTCCGGGAGGTTGCGTCAACTAATGAAAAACTGTTTTTT
CASSLDVREVASTNEKLFF
>TRBJ2-1|.|TRBV7-2|.
TGTGCCAGCAGCTTAATCAGGGAGCAGTTCTTC
CASSLIREQFF
>TRBJ2-7|.|TRBV6-2/TRBV6-3|TRBD1
TGTGCCAGCAGTTACCCACGTCCCGGGACAGGGGACAACCACGAGCAGTACTTC
CASSYPRPGTGDNHEQYF
>TRBJ2-3|.|TRBV28|TRBD2
TGTGCCAGCAGTACTGTAGCGGGGGGAGGAGATACGCAGTATTTT
CASSTVAGGGDTQYF
>TRBJ2-3|.|TRBV7-9|TRBD2
TGTGCCAGCAGCTTAACTAGCGGGGGCCCCTTCCCCTTT
CASSLTSGGPFPF
>TRBJ2-2|.|TRBV9|TRBD1
TGTGCCAGCAGCGTAGGAAAAGGGGGCTGGAACACCGGGGAGCTGTTTTTT
CASSVGKGGWNTGELFF
>TRBJ2-2|.|TRBV28|.
TGTGCCAGCAGTTTATTTGACAGCTTTAACACCGGGGAGCTGTTTTTT
CASSLFDSFNTGELFF
>TRBJ2-2|.|TRBV28|.
TGTGCCAGCAGTCCGTCAGGGACTTTGATCACCGGGGAGCTGTTTTTT
CASSPSGTLITGELFF
>TRBJ1-1|.|TRBV3-1/TRBV3-2|.
TGTGCCAGCAGCCAAGATAAGAGGGTGAGGACTGAAGCTTTCTTT
CASSQDKRVRTEAFF
>TRBJ2-6|.|TRBV4-2|TRBD2
TGTGCCAGCAGCCAAGTTACGGGAGGCTCTGGGGCCAACGTCCTGACTTTC
CASSQVTGGSGANVLTF
>TRBJ1-4|once|TRBV6-5|.
TGTGCCAGCAGTTCGGGTATGGGACTGTTTTTT
CASSSGMGLFF
>TRBJ1-6|.|TRBV7-2|.
TGTGCCAGCAGCTCCAAAGTAGGGGGAAATTCACCCCTCCACTTT
CASSSKVGGNSPLHF
>TRBJ2-7|.|TRBV29-1|.
TGCAGCGTTCGAGGCGGTTCCTACGAGCAGTACTTC
CSVRGGSYEQYF
>TRBJ2-7|.|TRBV27|TRBD1
TGTGCCAGCAGTCCGACAGGGGGCGCTTATTCGTACGAGCAGTACTTC
CASSPTGGAYSYEQYF
>TRBJ2-7|.|TRBV7-6|TRBD1
TGTGCCAGCAGCTACGACAGGGCTGGTGAGCAGTACTTC
CASSYDRAGEQYF
>TRBJ2-1|.|TRBV11-2|.
TGTGCCAGCAGCTTAGTGAGTGAGCAGTTCTTC
CASSLVSEQFF
>TRBJ1-4|.|TRBV3-1/TRBV3-2|.
TGTGCCAGCAGCCCAGGGGCGGGTCGTTTTGAAAAACTGTTTTTT
CASSPGAGRFEKLFF
>TRBJ2-2|medium-sized|TRBV19|TRBD2
TGTGCCAGTAGTGCGACTAGCGGGGACTTTACCGGGGAGCTGTTTTTT
CASSATSGDFTGELFF
>TRBJ2-7|.|TRBV19|TRBD1
TGTGCCAGTAGTTCACAGGGGTACTACGAGCAGTACTTC
CASSSQGYYEQYF
>TRBJ1-5|once|TRBV2|.
TGTGCCAGCATTATGGACAGCAACAATCAGCCCCAGCATTTT
CASIMDSNNQPQHF
>TRBJ2-3|.|TRBV7-8|.
TGTGCCAGCAGCTCGTTAGCGAACGCAGATACGCAGTATTTT
CASSSLANADTQYF
>TRBJ1-6|.|TRBV3-1/TRBV3-2|TRBD1
TGTGCCAGCAGCCAAGGGTCGGGACAGGGAAAGAATTCACCCCTCCACTTT
CASSQGSGQGKNSPLHF
>TRBJ2-5|.|TRBV5-1|TRBD1
TGCGCCAGTGGGGGACAGGGAAAGGTTCAAGAGACCCAGTACTTC
CASGGQGKVQETQYF
>TRBJ2-5|.|TRBV12-3/TRBV12-4|.
TGTGCCAGCAGATCAACAGGGACCCAGTACTTC
CASRSTGTQYF
>TRBJ2-5|.|TRBV28|TRBD1
TGTGCCAGCAGGACAGGGTTAGAAGAGACCCAGTACTTC
CASRTGLEETQYF
>TRBJ2-7|.|TRBV12-3/TRBV12-4|.
TGTGCCAGCAGCCGTGGGAGTAGGGAAGAGCAGTACTTC
CASSRGSREEQYF